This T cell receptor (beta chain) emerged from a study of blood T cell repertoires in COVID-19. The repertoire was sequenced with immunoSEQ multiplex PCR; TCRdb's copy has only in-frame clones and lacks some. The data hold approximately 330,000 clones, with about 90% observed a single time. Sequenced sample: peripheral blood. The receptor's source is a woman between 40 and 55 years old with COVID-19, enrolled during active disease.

As DNA, the CDR3 is TGTGCCAGCTCAGAACTAGCGGGGGCCTGGGGAGATACGCAGTATTTT. Translating it yields CASSELAGAWGDTQYF. The chain combines TRBV18 with TRBJ2-3; the match to TRBD2 covers 11 bases. Germline CDR1 KGHSH, CDR2 LQKENI. V dropped 5 bases and J dropped 5; count of bases not matched to a gene: 9. The CDR3 is 16 amino acids. The whole variable domain, filled in from reference TRBV18 and TRBJ2-3, reads NAGVMQNPRHLVRRRGQEARLRCSPMKGHSHVYWYRQLPEEGLKFMVYLQKENIIDESGMPKERFSAEFPKEGPSILRIQQVVRGDSAAYFCASSELAGAWGDTQYFGPGTRLTVL.